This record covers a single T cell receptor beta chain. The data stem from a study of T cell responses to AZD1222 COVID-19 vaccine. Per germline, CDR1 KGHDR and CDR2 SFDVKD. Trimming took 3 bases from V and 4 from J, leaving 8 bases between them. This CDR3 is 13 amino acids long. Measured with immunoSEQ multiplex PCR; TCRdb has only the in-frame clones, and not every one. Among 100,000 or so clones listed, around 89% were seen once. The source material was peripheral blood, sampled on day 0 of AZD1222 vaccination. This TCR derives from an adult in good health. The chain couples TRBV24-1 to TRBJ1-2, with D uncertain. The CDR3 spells CATSDQAFYGYTF. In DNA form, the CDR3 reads TGTGCCACCAGTGATCAGGCCTTCTATGGCTACACCTTC.